This T cell receptor (beta chain) was captured by sequencing in a study of identical twins. Broader study findings: Where out-of-frame alpha sequences were twin-shared, they showed excess low generation probability. Modelling underestimated the level of out-of-frame TCR alpha sharing observed in monozygotic twins. Donors were not followed over many years; analysis was cross-sectional.

A word on this clonotype: Its antigen is still unknown.

MiXCR, applied by TCRdb to the 5' RACE reads, yields one record per CDR3 protein. The sample lists around 1.7 million distinct CDR3 sequences, less than 40% occurring once. The CDR3 runs 14 residues. The V end was cut by 4 bases, the J end by 2 bases, with 14 bases between. Germline CDR1 reads SQVTM; CDR2 reads ANQGSEA. The V call is TRBV29-1, the J call TRBJ1-2, with D perhaps matching TRBD1 (6 bases). The material sequenced was cord blood. The source of this sequence is a newborn girl in good health. The CDR3 DNA sequence: TGCAGCGTTGGAATGACAGGCACGAACTATGGCTACACCTTC. It yields the protein CSVGMTGTNYGYTF.